A selection of T cell receptor beta chains follows, all from one sample in a study of breast tumors, draining lymph nodes, adjacent tissues. TCRdb fed the multiplex PCR reads into MiXCR, producing one record per CDR3 protein. The table has fewer than 20,000 distinct CDR3 sequences, less than 45% seen once. Sequencing was done on a sample of tumor-adjacent breast tissue. These receptors all come from a female donor with breast cancer. Some clones in this sample may be carry-over from other donors' samples. Each CDR3 is given with its conserved first and last residue. D genes are given only for firm matches. The size of a clone is reported for some rows only, either as once, few or many, or as a class for expanded clones.

15 TRBD2 NA TRBJ2-7 TRBV11-2 TGTGCCAGCAGCTTAGCTAGCGGGAGGGTCTACGAGCAGTACTTC CASSLASGRVYEQYF
14 TRBD1 NA TRBJ1-6 TRBV20-1 TGCAGTGCTCGAGCGGACAGGAGGAATTCACCCCTCCACTTT CSARADRRNSPLHF
15 TRBD2 many TRBJ2-1 TRBV6-6 TGTGCCAGCAGTAGTACTAGCGGGGGGGCCTATGAGCAGTTCTTC CASSSTSGGAYEQFF
13 NA many TRBJ2-3 TRBV11-2 TGTGCCAGCAGCCCGGATCCCAGGGATACGCAGTATTTT CASSPDPRDTQYF
14 NA NA TRBJ1-2 TRBV7-9 TGTGCCAGCAGCTTAGGGGGGACCGGGGATGGCTACACCTTC CASSLGGTGDGYTF
14 TRBD1 NA TRBJ2-3 TRBV10-3 TGTGCCATCAGCCGGGACAGGGGGACAGATACGCAGTATTTT CAISRDRGTDTQYF
15 NA many TRBJ2-1 TRBV11-2 TGTGCCAGCAGCAAAGAAGGAGGAGACTACAATGAGCAGTTCTTC CASSKEGGDYNEQFF
16 NA NA TRBJ2-6 TRBV7-6 TGTGCCAGCAGACCCGACAGAAGCTCTGGGGCCAACGTCCTGACTTTC CASRPDRSSGANVLTF
15 NA NA TRBJ2-2 TRBV5-1 TGCGCCAGCAGCTTGGCCGAGGGTGGGGTCGGGGAGCTGTTTTTT CASSLAEGGVGELFF
13 NA NA TRBJ1-2 TRBV2 TGTGCCAGCAGTCAAACCCAGGGGAATGGCTACACCTTC CASSQTQGNGYTF
14 NA many TRBJ2-1 TRBV12-5 TGTGCTAGTGGTTTGGCAGTCTCCTACAATGAGCAGTTCTTC CASGLAVSYNEQFF
15 TRBD1 NA TRBJ2-1 TRBV20-1 TGCAGTGCTAGTGTTGGACAGGGTGCAGTCTATGAGCAGTTCTTC CSASVGQGAVYEQFF
15 NA NA TRBJ1-1 TRBV30 TGTGCCTGGAGTCGTTGGGGGGGTCTAGACACTGAAGCTTTCTTT CAWSRWGGLDTEAFF
13 NA many TRBJ2-3 TRBV6-2/TRBV6-3 TGTGCCAGCAGTTACGGAGGCACAGATACGCAGTATTTT CASSYGGTDTQYF
15 TRBD2 many TRBJ2-1 TRBV19 TGTGCCAGTAGTCCGCAGACTAGCGGGAGTAGTGAGCAGTTCTTC CASSPQTSGSSEQFF
13 NA medium-sized TRBJ1-2 TRBV7-3 TGTGCCAGCAGCTTTGGGGGTAGCTATGGCTACACCTTC CASSFGGSYGYTF
12 NA medium-sized TRBJ1-2 TRBV10-3 TGTGCCATCAGTGGAATCTCTGGTGGCTACACCTTC CAISGISGGYTF
13 NA once TRBJ1-2 TRBV7-2 TGTGCCAGCAGCCCAGGACTCGCCTATGGCTACACCTTC CASSPGLAYGYTF
18 TRBD2 NA TRBJ2-5 TRBV11-1 TGTGCCAGCAGCTTATCAGGTCTAGCGGGAGGTCAGGGGGAGACCCAGTACTTC CASSLSGLAGGQGETQYF
15 TRBD1 NA TRBJ1-2 TRBV4-2 TGTGCCAGCAGCCAAGCCGGGACAGGGGGCACTGGCTACACCTTC CASSQAGTGGTGYTF
15 NA NA TRBJ2-5 TRBV7-3 TGTGCCAGCAGCTTAACGGCGGGACGCAGGGAGACCCAGTACTTC CASSLTAGRRETQYF
15 TRBD1 NA TRBJ2-5 TRBV5-1 TGCGCCAGCAGCTCTCGGACAGGGGCTTTTGAGACCCAGTACTTC CASSSRTGAFETQYF